This TCR beta chain originates from a study of CD8 T cells in ankylosing spondylitis. Study-level points and caveats: Significantly higher representation of disease-linked clones was reported for matched ankylosing spondylitis synovial fluid. Clones linked with disease were CD8+ and fairly uncommon in the peripheral blood.

The CDR3 contains 13 residues. Per germline, CDR1 MNHEY and CDR2 SMNVEV (reference sequence). V was trimmed by 4 bases and J by 0 bases, leaving 7 bases between them. This clonotype was seen a few times. Its antigen remains unidentified. Construction of TCR beta libraries was performed using quantitative 5'-RACE with molecular barcodes. TCRdb re-called the 5' RACE reads through MiXCR, storing one row per CDR3 protein. Here the sample spans under 200,000 distinct CDR3 sequences, roughly 10% being singletons. J is TRBJ2-7 and V is TRBV27; a weak D match, TRBD2 (5 bases). The material sequenced was blood, either unsorted or a sorted T cell fraction (not recorded which). The TCR sequence derives from a female donor with ankylosing spondylitis or in good health (not recorded which). The CDR3 reads CASSWTPSYEQYF. The CDR3 nucleotides are TGTGCCAGCAGTTGGACTCCCTCCTACGAGCAGTACTTC.